The clone carrying this TCR beta chain has only a few counts. Its specificity is unknown. This entry belongs to a study of cytomegalovirus exposure and HLA in healthy donors. The study drew the donors from its approximately 110-subject validation cohort, separate from the 666-subject first cohort. The CDR3 length is 14 residues. In germline, CDR1 is MNHEY, CDR2 SMNVEV (reference sequence). V gave up 5 bases and J gave up 4 bases, with 15 bases separating them. Overall study results and limits: TCR beta chains numbering about 160 were designated cytomegalovirus-associated. The TCR clusters that emerged in the first cohort tended, a later analysis found, to co-occur in the 120 or so validation repertoires. With high specificity and sensitivity, the classifier reportedly diagnosed cytomegalovirus status.

Clones were read by immunoSEQ multiplex PCR, and TCRdb kept only the in-frame ones, dropping some. The profile shows approximately 60,000 clones, 80% to 95% of them singletons. The sequence was collected from a man in his late teens or twenties in good health and CMV-seronegative. J is TRBJ2-7 and V is TRBV27; D is unclear. Sequenced material: PBMCs. The CDR3 sequence is CASSAGSSFYEQYF. The CDR3, as DNA: TGTGCCAGCAGTGCCGGGTCCTCTTTTTACGAGCAGTACTTC.